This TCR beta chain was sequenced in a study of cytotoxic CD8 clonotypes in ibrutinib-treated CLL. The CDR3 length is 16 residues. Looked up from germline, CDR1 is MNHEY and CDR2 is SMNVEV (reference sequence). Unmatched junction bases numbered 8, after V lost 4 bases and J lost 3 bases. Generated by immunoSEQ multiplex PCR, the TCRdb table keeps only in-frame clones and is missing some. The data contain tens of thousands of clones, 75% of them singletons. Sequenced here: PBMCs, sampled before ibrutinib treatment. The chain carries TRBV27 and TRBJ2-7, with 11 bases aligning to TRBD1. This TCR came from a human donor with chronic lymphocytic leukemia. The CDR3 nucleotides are TGTGCCAGCAGTTACACGCGGACAGGGGGCGTCTACGAGCAGTACTTC. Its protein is CASSYTRTGGVYEQYF.